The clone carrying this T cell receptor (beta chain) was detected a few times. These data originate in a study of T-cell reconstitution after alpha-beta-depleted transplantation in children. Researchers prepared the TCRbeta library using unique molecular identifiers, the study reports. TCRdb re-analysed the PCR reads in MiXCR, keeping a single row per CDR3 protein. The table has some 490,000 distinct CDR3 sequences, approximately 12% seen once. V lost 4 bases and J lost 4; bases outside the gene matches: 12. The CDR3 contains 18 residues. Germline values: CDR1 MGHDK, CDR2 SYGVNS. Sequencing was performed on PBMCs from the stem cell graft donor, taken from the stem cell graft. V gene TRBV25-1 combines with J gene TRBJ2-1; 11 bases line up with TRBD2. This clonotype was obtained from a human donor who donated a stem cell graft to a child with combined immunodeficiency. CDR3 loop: CASSASTRASGRYNEQFF. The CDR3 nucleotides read TGTGCCAGCAGTGCGTCAACCCGGGCTAGCGGGAGGTACAATGAGCAGTTCTTC.